This TCR beta chain was observed in a study of shared clonotypes between healthy human individuals. Study-wide findings and caveats: The naive CD4 repertoires of a few donors were compared, and around 4.7% of clonotypes were shared. Generation of non-shared clonotypes was less probable than generation of clonotypes shared by all four donors.

Donors were healthy HIV-negative adults without recently reported acute infections or vaccinations. Researchers partitioned CD4+ cells into CD45RA+ naive and CD45RA-negative memory subsets. Germline V gene sequence: CDR1 SEHNR, CDR2 FQNEAQ (reference sequence). The CDR3 sequence is 14 residues long. Trimming took off 5 bases at V and 0 bases at J, with 10 bases between the two ends. As to this clone: Antigen specificity is unknown.

The protocol was immunoSEQ multiplex PCR, while the TCRdb copy is restricted to in-frame clones and leaves out a portion. This table holds about 2.3 million clones, more than 80% found once. V gene TRBV7-9 combines with J gene TRBJ1-1; the D gene is possibly TRBD1 (5 bases). This clonotype was sampled from a man aged 18 to 35 in good health. Some clones in this sample may be carry-over from other donors' samples. Sequences were obtained from naive CD4+ T cells from PBMCs. As for subset: CD45RA+ positively selected. The CDR3 region is CASSPTVMNTEAFF. DNA of the CDR3: TGTGCCAGCAGCCCGACAGTTATGAACACTGAAGCTTTCTTT.